The next 21 T cell receptor beta chains were all read from a single sample in a study of CD8 T cells in Susac syndrome. The RNA, about 0.5 to 1 ug, was put through reverse transcription using random hexamers. TCRdb analysed the immunoSEQ multiplex PCR reads with MiXCR anew, one entry per CDR3 protein. The table records about 150,000 distinct CDR3 sequences, 85% to 95% of them present only once. Sequencing was done on a sample of CD4+ T cells from PBMCs. The receptors stem from a human donor with Susac syndrome.

The chain joins TRBV6-5 to TRBJ2-3; the match to TRBD2 covers 10 bases. Germline assignment: CDR1 MNHEY and CDR2 SVGAGI. The CDR3 covers 16 residues. V was clipped by 3 bases and J by 7 bases; unmatched bases: 10. CDR3 region: CASSYGTSGERYTQYF. In nucleotides, the CDR3 is TGTGCCAGCAGTTATGGCACTAGCGGGGAGAGGTATACGCAGTATTTT.

J is TRBJ2-5 and V is TRBV6-2 or TRBV6-3; D uncertain. Germline V gene sequence: CDR1 MNHEY, CDR2 SVGEGT. V was clipped by 2 bases and J by 5 bases, with 12 bases between them. There are 14 residues in the CDR3. The CDR3 reads CASSYISPEETQYF. CDR3 nucleotide sequence: TGTGCCAGCAGTTACATTAGCCCTGAGGAGACCCAGTACTTC.

The rearrangement uses TRBV7-9 and TRBJ2-5, with TRBD2 matching 9 bases. In germline, CDR1 is SEHNR, CDR2 FQNEAQ (reference sequence). The CDR3 contains 15 residues. V shed 7 bases, J shed 4 bases, and the junction held 10 bases outside the gene matches. CDR3 protein: CASTSERGDRETQYF. The CDR3, as DNA: TGTGCCAGCACATCTGAGCGGGGGGATCGAGAGACCCAGTACTTC.

The rearrangement joins TRBV7-9 to TRBJ2-2, with 7 bases matching TRBD1. This CDR3 contains 14 residues. After removal of 3 bases from V and 3 bases from J, the junction contained 1 base not matched to a gene. Per germline, CDR1 SEHNR and CDR2 FQNEAQ (reference sequence). The CDR3 sequence is CASSLGQYTGELFF. In nucleotides, the CDR3 is TGTGCCAGCAGCTTGGGACAGTACACCGGGGAGCTGTTTTTT.

This clonotype was seen only once. The rearrangement joins TRBV3-1 to TRBJ1-1; no definite D call. V shed 6 bases and J shed 4 bases, with 15 bases lying between them. Per germline, CDR1 LGHDT and CDR2 YNNKEL (reference sequence). The CDR3 length is 14 residues. The CDR3 nucleotides are TGTGCCAGCAGTCACAAGACAATTCCCACTGAAGCTTTCTTT. It translates to CASSHKTIPTEAFF.

The chain joins TRBV9 to TRBJ2-6; TRBD1 agrees at 9 bases. This CDR3 region has 15 residues. V trimming: 4 bases; J trimming: 2 bases; junction bases outside the gene matches: 1. CDR1 is SGDLS, CDR2 YYNGEE, per germline. The CDR3 region is CASSWTGAGANVLTF. The DNA of the CDR3 is TGTGCCAGCAGCTGGACAGGGGCTGGGGCCAACGTCCTGACTTTC.

The chain recombines TRBV7-9 with TRBJ2-5; D uncertain. Trimming took 5 bases from V and 1 from J, leaving 8 bases between them. The CDR3 runs 13 residues. Germline CDR1 and CDR2: SEHNR and FQNEAQ (reference sequence). The CDR3 region is CASSLRAQETQYF. CDR3 coding DNA: TGTGCCAGCAGCCTCCGGGCCCAAGAGACCCAGTACTTC.

V is TRBV9 and J is TRBJ2-5; 7 positions agree with TRBD2. This CDR3 comprises 14 residues. Per germline, CDR1 SGDLS and CDR2 YYNGEE. Losses at the gene ends were 4 bases for V and 7 bases for J; bases not matched to a gene: 10. The CDR3 coding sequence is TGTGCCAGCAGCCCCCTAGCGGCCGAGGGGACCCAGTACTTC. Encoded protein: CASSPLAAEGTQYF.

The chain carries TRBV9 and TRBJ2-6; D gene ambiguous. Trimming stripped 4 bases from V and 2 bases from J, with 10 bases between. The CDR3 is 15 amino acids. The germline CDR1 and CDR2 sequences are SGDLS and YYNGEE. CDR3 sequence reads: CASSSRQTGANVLTF. In nucleotides, the CDR3 is TGTGCCAGCAGCTCCCGCCAAACTGGGGCCAACGTCCTGACTTTC.

This chain uses TRBV20-1 with TRBJ1-2, with D maybe TRBD1 (5 bases). The CDR3 runs to 11 residues. V was clipped by 3 bases and J by 7 bases, with 9 bases between them. The germline gives CDR1 DFQATT, CDR2 SNEGSKA (reference sequence). CDR3 sequence reads: CSASSRAGYTF. CDR3 bases: TGCAGTGCTAGTTCCAGGGCTGGCTACACCTTC.

This clonotype is a singleton in its sample. This chain joins TRBV7-2 and TRBJ2-1; 10 nucleotides line up with TRBD2. CDR1 is SGHTA and CDR2 is FQGNSA in the germline V gene. The CDR3 has 16 residues. The V and J ends lost 6 bases and 3 bases, in that order; junction bases with no gene match: 8. The CDR3: CASSERLAGYYNEQFF. The CDR3 DNA reads as TGTGCCAGCAGTGAAAGACTAGCGGGCTACTACAATGAGCAGTTCTTC.

The chain combines TRBV12-3 or TRBV12-4 with TRBJ2-3, with 8 nucleotides matching TRBD1. CDR3 length: 16 residues. V shed 6 bases and J 1 base; nucleotides not matched to a gene: 9. As DNA, the CDR3 is TGTGCCAGCAGCAGGACAGGGAGGTCGGGCACAGATACGCAGTATTTT. It specifies CASSRTGRSGTDTQYF.

This chain joins TRBV20-1 and TRBJ2-7, with TRBD2 identical over 9 bases. CDR3 length: 15 amino acids. Germline-derived CDR1 and CDR2 are DFQATT and SNEGSKA (reference sequence). V was clipped by 6 bases and J by 4 bases; unmatched bases: 13. CDR3 nucleotides: TGCAGTGCCCCCGGGGCGGGGGGGTTCGAGTACGAGCAGTACTTC. This translates into CSAPGAGGFEYEQYF.

The count of this clonotype is one. The rearrangement uses TRBV3-1 and TRBJ2-1; D could derive from TRBD1 or TRBD2 (5 bases each). This CDR3 has 14 amino acids. Deletions cut 4 bases from V and 5 bases from J, with 12 bases between. Germline V gene lookup returns CDR1 LGHDT and CDR2 YNNKEL (reference sequence). The chain's CDR3 is CASSLGVRDNEQFF. DNA for the CDR3: TGTGCCAGCAGCCTGGGGGTCCGGGACAATGAGCAGTTCTTC.

J is TRBJ2-2 and V is TRBV5-1; D unresolved. The V end lost 0 bases, the J end lost 7 bases, and 10 bases lay between the germline ends. Germline V CDR1 and CDR2: SGHRS, YFSETQ. This CDR3 region has 14 residues. Written as DNA, the CDR3 is TGCGCCAGCAGCTTGGATGGGAAGGTCGGGGAGCTGTTTTTT. This translates into CASSLDGKVGELFF.

The V call is TRBV4-2, the J call TRBJ1-4; D may be TRBD1 (5 bases). Germline-derived CDR1 and CDR2 are LGHNA and YNFKEQ. Deletions cut 0 bases from V and 4 bases from J, with 12 bases between. This CDR3 is 16 amino acids long. The DNA of the CDR3 is TGTGCCAGCAGCCAAGACTACGGGGGAGGTAATGAAAAACTGTTTTTT. Translated, it gives CASSQDYGGGNEKLFF.

V and J are TRBV29-1 and TRBJ2-1; D is possibly TRBD2 (5 bases). The CDR3 sequence is 16 residues long. V was shortened by 5 bases and J by 7 bases, with 24 bases between the two germline ends. Per germline, CDR1 SQVTM and CDR2 ANQGSEA. CDR3 amino acids: CSVSVWVAKGPNEQFF. CDR3 in DNA: TGCAGCGTTTCCGTGTGGGTAGCGAAAGGACCGAATGAGCAGTTCTTC.

V is TRBV3-1 and J is TRBJ2-3; D not resolved. V dropped 1 base and J dropped 6 bases, with 11 bases sitting between them. The CDR3 sequence is 14 residues long. Germline V CDR1 and CDR2: LGHDT, YNNKEL (reference sequence). The CDR3 spells CASSQAPTRDTQYF. In DNA, the CDR3 is TGTGCCAGCAGCCAAGCCCCGACGCGGGATACGCAGTATTTT.

This chain connects TRBV5-1 to TRBJ1-1, with TRBD1 identical over 9 bases. Germline V CDR1 and CDR2: SGHRS, YFSETQ. There are 14 residues in the CDR3. With V trimmed by 4 bases and J by 6 bases, 7 bases remained unmatched. The CDR3 sequence: CASSPGTGLPEAFF. For the CDR3, the DNA is TGCGCCAGCAGCCCCGGGACAGGGCTGCCTGAAGCTTTCTTT.

This chain links TRBV5-1 with TRBJ2-3; 8 nucleotides agree with TRBD1. Losses at the gene ends were 7 bases for V and 6 bases for J; bases not matched to a gene: 13. Germline CDR1 SGHRS, CDR2 YFSETQ. The CDR3 consists of 15 residues. As DNA, the CDR3 is TGCGCCAGCGGCCTACCGGGACAGGCGGCGGATACGCAGTATTTT. Translating it yields CASGLPGQAADTQYF. Supplemented by reference TRBV5-1 and TRBJ2-3, the full variable domain reads KAGVTQTPRYLIKTRGQQVTLSCSPISGHRSVSWYQQTPGQGLQFLFEYFSETQRNKGNFPGRFSGRQFSNSRSEMNVSTLELGDSALYLCASGLPGQAADTQYFGPGTRLTVL.

The chain is built from TRBV9 and TRBJ2-5; TRBD2 is a possible D gene (7 bases). This CDR3 region has 15 residues. Germline V gives CDR1 SGDLS, CDR2 YYNGEE. V lost 5 bases, J lost 5 bases, and 19 bases lay in between. CDR3 coding DNA: TGTGCCAGCAGTCCTAGGGGGAGGGAATCGGAGACCCAGTACTTC. This translates into CASSPRGRESETQYF.